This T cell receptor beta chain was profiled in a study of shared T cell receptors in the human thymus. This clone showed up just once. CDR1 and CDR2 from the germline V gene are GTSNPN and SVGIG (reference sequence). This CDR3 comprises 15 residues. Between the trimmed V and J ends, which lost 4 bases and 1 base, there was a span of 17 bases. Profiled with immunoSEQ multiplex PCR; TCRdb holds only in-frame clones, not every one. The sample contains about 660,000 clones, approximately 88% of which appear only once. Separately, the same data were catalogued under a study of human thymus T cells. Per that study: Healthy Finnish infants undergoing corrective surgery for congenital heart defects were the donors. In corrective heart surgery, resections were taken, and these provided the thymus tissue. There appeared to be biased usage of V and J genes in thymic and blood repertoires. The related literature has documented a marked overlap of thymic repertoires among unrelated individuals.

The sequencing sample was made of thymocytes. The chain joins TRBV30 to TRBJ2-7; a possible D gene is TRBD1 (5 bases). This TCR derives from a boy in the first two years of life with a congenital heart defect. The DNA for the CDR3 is TGTGCCTGGACTGAAGACAGCGCGCCATCCTACGAGCAGTACTTC. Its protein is CAWTEDSAPSYEQYF. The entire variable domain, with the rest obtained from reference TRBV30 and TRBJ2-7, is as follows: SQTIHQWPATLVQPVGSPLSLECTVEGTSNPNLYWYRQAAGRGLQLLFYSVGIGQISSEVPQNLSASRPQDRQFILSSKKLLLSDSGFYLCAWTEDSAPSYEQYFGPGTRLTVT.